This passage covers 22 T cell receptor beta chains from one sample sequenced in a study of spatial heterogeneity in lung cancer. The time point is: blood at routine non-recurrence follow-up after resection. Sequencing covered unsorted whole RNA taken from tumor, nontumor lung or frozen PBMC. One entry per CDR3 protein, called by TCRdb with MiXCR from the 5' RACE reads. Of roughly 120,000 distinct CDR3 sequences detected, more than 9% appear once; the ten largest clones hold approximately 15%. Sequencing was performed on PBMCs, taken at follow-up. These receptors were collected from a male donor with early-stage non-small cell lung cancer.

The chain has TRBV10-2 and TRBJ1-1; a weak D match, TRBD1 (5 bases). The CDR3 totals 13 residues. V was shortened by 8 bases and J by 4 bases, with 14 bases between the two germline ends. Germline V CDR1 and CDR2: WSHSY, SAAADI. CDR3 sequence: CASRGIRGTEAFF. The CDR3 bases are TGCGCCAGCCGTGGGATTAGGGGCACTGAAGCTTTCTTT.

This clonotype was found a few times. The chain combines TRBV10-1 with TRBJ2-7; TRBD1 is a possible D gene (5 bases). Trimming shortened V by 10 bases and J by 5 bases, and 12 bases separated the two germline ends. Germline values: CDR1 WNHNN, CDR2 SYGVQD (reference sequence). The CDR3 extends over 11 amino acids. In DNA form, the CDR3 reads TGCGCCACGAGACAGCTAAACGAGCAGTACTTC. Translated, it gives CATRQLNEQYF.

The chain combines TRBV2 with TRBJ2-7, with TRBD1 matching 7 bases. CDR1 SNHLY and CDR2 FYNNEI come from the germline V gene. This CDR3 has 11 amino acids. V shed 6 bases, J shed 6 bases, and the junction held 2 bases outside the gene matches. The CDR3 protein is CASRQGFEQYF. The CDR3 DNA reads TGTGCCAGCAGACAGGGGTTCGAGCAGTACTTC.

This clonotype was counted many times. V gene TRBV24-1 combines with J gene TRBJ2-2; the match to TRBD1 covers 10 bases. Germline CDR1 is KGHDR and CDR2 is SFDVKD. After removal of 3 bases from V and 4 bases from J, the junction contained 4 bases not matched to a gene. This CDR3 has 16 amino acids. The CDR3 spells CATSDPGTGATGELFF. In DNA, the CDR3 is TGTGCCACCAGTGATCCCGGGACAGGGGCCACCGGGGAGCTGTTTTTT.

This clonotype was found many times. V usage is TRBV6-5 and J usage is TRBJ2-1; no reliable D call. The length of the CDR3 is 14 residues. CDR1 MNHEY and CDR2 SVGAGI come from the germline V gene. V was shortened by 0 bases and J by 8 bases, with 11 bases between the two germline ends. The CDR3 here is CASSYSAPGYEQFF. The CDR3, as DNA: TGTGCCAGCAGTTACTCGGCTCCCGGTTATGAGCAGTTCTTC.

The chain links TRBV24-1 to TRBJ2-1; D is possibly TRBD1 or TRBD2 (5 bases each). Germline values: CDR1 KGHDR, CDR2 SFDVKD. The ends were cut back, 4 bases at V and 5 bases at J, with 11 bases in the middle. The CDR3 runs 14 residues. The CDR3 sequence is CATSDPGRNNEQFF. The CDR3 coding sequence is TGTGCCACCAGTGACCCGGGACGGAACAATGAGCAGTTCTTC.

The rearrangement links TRBV28 to TRBJ2-1; 9 positions agree with TRBD1. The CDR3 runs 15 residues. Germline assignment: CDR1 MDHEN and CDR2 SYDVKM. V shed 0 bases and J 3 bases; nucleotides not matched to a gene: 0. This CDR3 reads CASSLWDRGYNEQFF. The CDR3, as DNA: TGTGCCAGCAGTTTATGGGACAGGGGCTACAATGAGCAGTTCTTC.

This clonotype was observed a handful of times. This chain joins TRBV28 and TRBJ2-7; no firm D call. The CDR3 is 13 residues long. V dropped 7 bases and J dropped 0 bases, with 10 bases sitting between them. Per the germline V gene, CDR1 is MDHEN and CDR2 is SYDVKM. CDR3 bases: TGTGCCAGCAAAGACCCAGTCTCCTACGAGCAGTACTTC. It specifies CASKDPVSYEQYF.

This clonotype was seen a handful of times. The V and J genes are TRBV12-3 or TRBV12-4 and TRBJ1-1, with 7 bases aligning to TRBD1. The length of the CDR3 is 14 residues. V trimming: 5 bases; J trimming: 0 bases; junction bases outside the gene matches: 3. CDR3 nucleotides: TGTGCCAGCAGTGGGGGACAGATGAACACTGAAGCTTTCTTT. Its protein is CASSGGQMNTEAFF.

This clonotype was detected only a few times. The rearrangement uses TRBV5-1 and TRBJ2-2, with 12 bases identical to TRBD1. The germline V gene encodes CDR1 SGHRS and CDR2 YFSETQ. The length of the CDR3 is 18 residues. V lost 4 bases, J lost 4 bases, and 11 bases stayed unmatched. This CDR3 is CASSPSGTGGAGTGELFF. CDR3 DNA: TGCGCCAGCAGCCCGTCCGGGACAGGGGGCGCGGGCACCGGGGAGCTGTTTTTT. The full variable domain, rest sourced from reference TRBV5-1 and TRBJ2-2, is KAGVTQTPRYLIKTRGQQVTLSCSPISGHRSVSWYQQTPGQGLQFLFEYFSETQRNKGNFPGRFSGRQFSNSRSEMNVSTLELGDSALYLCASSPSGTGGAGTGELFFGEGSRLTVL.

This clonotype was detected ten times or more. This chain connects TRBV4-2 to TRBJ2-5, with 9 bases matching TRBD2. The CDR3 has 16 residues. Germline trimming cut 1 base from V and 1 base from J; bases unmatched to any gene: 4. Looked up from germline, CDR1 is LGHNA and CDR2 is YNFKEQ. Here the CDR3 reads CASSQGWRGGQETQYF. The CDR3 DNA follows: TGTGCCAGCAGCCAAGGGTGGCGGGGGGGCCAAGAGACCCAGTACTTC.

The rearrangement uses TRBV3-1 and TRBJ1-6, with 7 bases fitting TRBD1. The CDR3 runs to 16 residues. The germline V gene has CDR1 LGHDT and CDR2 YNNKEL (reference sequence). Trimming took 1 base from V and 4 from J; bases not matched to a gene: 4. CDR3 bases: TGTGCCAGCAGCCAAGGGAGACAGGGATATAATTCACCCCTCCACTTT. This sequence encodes CASSQGRQGYNSPLHF.

This clonotype has a handful of counts. V and J are TRBV30 and TRBJ2-3; no clear D gene. With 4 bases removed from V and 2 bases from J, the gap between germline ends came to 16 bases. This CDR3 comprises 15 residues. Germline V lookup: CDR1 GTSNPN, CDR2 SVGIG (reference sequence). The CDR3 spells CAWTVRATLTDTQYF. DNA of the CDR3: TGTGCCTGGACCGTACGGGCTACCCTCACAGATACGCAGTATTTT.

This clonotype has more than one count but fewer than ten. V and J are TRBV4-2 and TRBJ1-3; D call uncertain. Trimming stripped 0 bases from V and 4 bases from J, with 16 bases between. Germline loops: CDR1 LGHNA, CDR2 YNFKEQ. The CDR3 contains 17 residues. Written as DNA, the CDR3 is TGTGCCAGCAGCCAAGAAGGAAGACCTGACCCGGGAAACACCATATATTTT. It yields the protein CASSQEGRPDPGNTIYF.

This clonotype was seen a few times. The chain recombines TRBV10-2 with TRBJ2-7; no clear D gene. Germline CDR1 and CDR2: WSHSY and SAAADI. The V and J ends lost 4 bases and 6 bases respectively, with 4 bases between them. This CDR3 spans 10 amino acids. In DNA form, the CDR3 reads TGCGCCAGCAGTGGAACCGAGCAGTACTTC. Residues: CASSGTEQYF.

This clonotype was seen a few times. The chain combines TRBV5-1 with TRBJ2-1; 8 bases fit TRBD2. With V trimmed by 7 bases and J by 2 bases, 5 bases remained unmatched. This CDR3 is built from 14 residues. CDR1 and CDR2 (germline): SGHRS, YFSETQ. The CDR3 DNA reads as TGCGCCAGCCGTCCAGCGGGGGCCTACAATGAGCAGTTCTTC. Translation: CASRPAGAYNEQFF. Combining the CDR3 with reference TRBV5-1 and TRBJ2-1 gives the whole variable domain KAGVTQTPRYLIKTRGQQVTLSCSPISGHRSVSWYQQTPGQGLQFLFEYFSETQRNKGNFPGRFSGRQFSNSRSEMNVSTLELGDSALYLCASRPAGAYNEQFFGPGTRLTVL.

This clonotype came up many times. V is TRBV2 and J is TRBJ1-5; a possible D gene is TRBD1 (6 bases). The CDR3 runs 16 residues. CDR1 SNHLY and CDR2 FYNNEI come from the germline V gene. V lost 2 bases and J 3 bases, leaving 14 bases between the germline ends. CDR3 DNA sequence: TGTGCCAGCAGTGAAATGGGGGCGGCTGTCAATCAGCCCCAGCATTTT. It is translated as CASSEMGAAVNQPQHF.

The chain is built from TRBV7-4 and TRBJ2-5; D is tentatively TRBD1 or TRBD2 (5 bases each). V was pared by 2 bases and J by 7 bases, with 11 bases between. CDR3 length equals 13 residues. CDR1 SGHVT and CDR2 SQSDAQ come from the germline V gene. CDR3 bases: TGTGCCAGCAGCTTAATCGGGACGGGGACCCAGTACTTC. Its protein product is CASSLIGTGTQYF. Full variable domain (missing parts from reference TRBV7-4 and TRBJ2-5): GAGVSQSPRYKVAKRGRDVALRCDSISGHVTLYWYRQTLGQGSEVLTYSQSDAQRDKSGRPSGRFSAERPERSVSTLKIQRTEQGDSAVYLCASSLIGTGTQYFGPGTRLLVL.

This clonotype qualifies as medium-sized. The chain joins TRBV20-1 to TRBJ2-7; TRBD2 agrees at 10 bases. CDR3 length: 14 residues. After removal of 5 bases from V and 6 bases from J, the junction contained 10 bases not matched to a gene. CDR1 DFQATT and CDR2 SNEGSKA come from the germline V gene (reference sequence). CDR3 DNA sequence: TGCAGTGCTGCGAATAGCGGGGGGTCCGCCGAGCAGTACTTC. This translates into CSAANSGGSAEQYF.

Concerning this clonotype itself: A much larger clone differs by one base, so this may be a read error. The conserved phenylalanine or tryptophan normally closing the CDR3 is absent here, so this likely arose from a read error. This chain uses TRBV10-3 with TRBJ2-3, with 7 bases aligning to TRBD1. Germline V gene lookup returns CDR1 ENHRY and CDR2 SYGVKD. Losses at the gene ends were 5 bases for V and 0 bases for J; bases not matched to a gene: 11. The CDR3 totals 17 residues. This CDR3 reads CAISTPGTEISTDTQYL. As DNA, the CDR3 is TGTGCCATCAGTACGCCCGGGACAGAGATTAGCACAGATACGCAGTATCTT.

The genes are TRBV24-1 and TRBJ2-7; no clear D gene. V gave up 5 bases and J gave up 6 bases, with 10 bases separating them. The length of the CDR3 is 12 residues. Germline-derived CDR1 and CDR2 are KGHDR and SFDVKD. CDR3 coding DNA: TGTGCCACCAGTGTCAAGGGAATCGAGCAGTACTTC. This codes for CATSVKGIEQYF.

This clonotype was observed many times. The rearrangement joins TRBV5-1 to TRBJ1-2; D may be TRBD1 (6 bases). Trimming removed 0 bases from V and 6 bases from J, with 12 bases in between. Germline lookup yields CDR1 SGHRS and CDR2 YFSETQ. This CDR3 is built from 14 residues. The CDR3 spells CASSLGDRIHGYTF. CDR3 in DNA: TGCGCCAGCAGCTTGGGCGACAGGATCCATGGCTACACCTTC.